Included here is one T cell receptor beta chain sequence, with context. What it binds is not known. The data derive from a study of shared clonotypes between healthy human individuals. Across the whole study: Donors, aged 18 to 49, were a couple of women and three men. Study findings and constraints: The small donor group covered limited genetic and exposure diversity. Clonotypes not shared had lower generation probabilities than those common to all four donors. Of the naive CD4 clonotypes, approximately 5% were shared across a handful of donors.

Assay used: immunoSEQ multiplex PCR; TCRdb lists only in-frame clones, some missing. The sample holds over 2 million clones, 85% to 95% seen once. Germline assignment: CDR1 MNHNS and CDR2 SASEGT. Trimming left V 10 bases short and J 2 bases short, with 18 bases between. CDR3 size: 14 residues. The chain couples TRBV6-1 to TRBJ2-7; D possibly matches TRBD1 or TRBD2 (5 bases each). The source material was naive CD4+ T cells from PBMCs. Sample subset: CD45RA+ positively selected. The TCR sequence derives from a man between 18 and 29 years old in good health. Some clones in this sample may be carry-over from other donors' samples. CDR3 amino acids: CAIRKLGVPYEQYF. CDR3 in DNA: TGTGCCATCCGAAAACTAGGGGTCCCCTACGAGCAGTACTTC.